Below, one TCR beta chain is given with its context. This same CDR3 is encoded by further DNA sequences in the sample. CDR1 and CDR2 (germline): LGHNA, YSLEER. The CDR3 loop spans 18 amino acids. The ends were cut back, 0 bases at V and 5 bases at J, with 22 bases in the middle. The data were produced by immunoSEQ multiplex PCR, yet TCRdb's version contains in-frame clones alone and is incomplete. The table has about 65,000 clones, roughly 94% seen once. These data come from a study of cytomegalovirus exposure and HLA in healthy donors. The chain couples TRBV4-3 to TRBJ2-5, with a possible D match to TRBD2 (5 bases). The receptor's source is a man aged 18 to 30 in good health and CMV-seropositive. The sequencing input was PBMCs. The CDR3: CASSQEGLAGALGETQYF. The CDR3 bases are TGCGCCAGCAGCCAAGAAGGGCTAGCAGGAGCCCTGGGGGAGACCCAGTACTTC.